The entry below gives a single T cell receptor (beta chain) sequence along with its context. What it binds is not known. By 5'RACE template switching, TCR cDNA was produced, with a universal primer site and UMIs added in the process. TCRdb re-analysed the 5' RACE reads in MiXCR, keeping a single row per CDR3 protein. There are more than 250,000 distinct CDR3 sequences in the sample; around 7% occur only once, and over 15% lies in the top ten. This sample is drawn from a study of T cells after yellow fever vaccination. Study context: SMART-Seq v4 Ultra Low Input served to prepare low-cell-number fractions. Study-wide findings and caveats: Researchers cautioned that FACS-sorted repertoires could harbor abundant clonotypes contaminating from the bulk population.

Germline-derived CDR1 and CDR2 are DFQATT and SNEGSKA (reference sequence). Trimming at V came to 7 bases and at J to 6 bases, leaving 16 bases not matched to a gene. This CDR3 has 15 residues. This clonotype originated in a man aged 18-30 years who received the YFV17D yellow fever vaccine. The chain uses TRBV20-1 and TRBJ2-3, with 7 positions matching TRBD1. The specimen comprised PBMCs, sampled more than 35 days after the first yellow fever vaccination. CDR3 DNA: TGCAGTGTTCCGGGACAGCAAGCATTTGTGGATACGCAGTATTTT. Translating gives CSVPGQQAFVDTQYF.